This TCR beta chain was obtained from a study of cytomegalovirus exposure and HLA in healthy donors. Study-wide points: Beyond CMV serostatus, there was no information to go on about immune exposure. Among TCR beta chains, those listed as cytomegalovirus-associated numbered roughly 150. CMV antigen specificity of three CMV-associated chains was confirmed in vitro.

A word on this clone: Its specificity is unknown. Other DNA sequences in this sample translate to the same CDR3.

In the PCR, 60 Vbeta and 13 Jbeta primers were used. Assay used: immunoSEQ multiplex PCR; TCRdb lists only in-frame clones, some missing. The table includes about 150,000 clones, 70% to 85% detected once. Germline-derived CDR1 and CDR2 are SGHNT and YYREEE (reference sequence). CDR3 length equals 14 residues. Deletions cut 4 bases from V and 2 bases from J, with 10 bases between. The chain joins TRBV5-4 to TRBJ1-3, with D maybe TRBD1 (5 bases). The specimen sequenced was PBMCs. This TCR came from a male donor in good health and CMV-seronegative. The CDR3 DNA sequence: TGTGCCAGCAGCCTCGGGGGGACTGGAAACACCATATATTTT. Its translation is CASSLGGTGNTIYF. The full variable domain, with the rest looked up from reference TRBV5-4 and TRBJ1-3, is ETGVTQSPTHLIKTRGQQVTLRCSSQSGHNTVSWYQQALGQGPQFIFQYYREEENGRGNFPPRFSGLQFPNYSSELNVNALELDDSALYLCASSLGGTGNTIYFGEGSWLTVV.